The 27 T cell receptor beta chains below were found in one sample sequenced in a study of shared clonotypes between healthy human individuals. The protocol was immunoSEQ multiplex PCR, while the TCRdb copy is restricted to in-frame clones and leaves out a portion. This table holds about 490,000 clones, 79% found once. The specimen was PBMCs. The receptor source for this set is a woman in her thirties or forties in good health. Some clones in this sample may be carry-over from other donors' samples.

The CDR3 protein is CASSGGPADTQYF. Written as DNA, the CDR3 is TGTGCCAGTAGTGGGGGTCCCGCAGATACGCAGTATTTT. The gene calls are TRBV19 and TRBJ2-3; the D gene could be TRBD1 or TRBD2 (5 bases each). CDR3 length: 13 residues. V lost 5 bases, J lost 4 bases, and 10 bases lay in between. CDR1 is LNHDA, CDR2 SQIVND, per germline (reference sequence).

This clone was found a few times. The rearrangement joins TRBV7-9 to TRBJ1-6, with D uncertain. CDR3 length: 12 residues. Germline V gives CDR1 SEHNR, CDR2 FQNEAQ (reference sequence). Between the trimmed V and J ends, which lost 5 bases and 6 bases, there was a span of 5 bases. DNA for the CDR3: TGTGCCAGCAGCCGATCTAATTCACCCCTCCACTTT. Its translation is CASSRSNSPLHF.

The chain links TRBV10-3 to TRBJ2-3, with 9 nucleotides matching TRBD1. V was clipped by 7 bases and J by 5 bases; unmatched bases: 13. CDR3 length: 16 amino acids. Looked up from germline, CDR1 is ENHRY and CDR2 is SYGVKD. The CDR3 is CAITASLGQGLDTQYF. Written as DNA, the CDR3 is TGTGCCATCACCGCGTCGCTTGGACAGGGGTTAGATACGCAGTATTTT.

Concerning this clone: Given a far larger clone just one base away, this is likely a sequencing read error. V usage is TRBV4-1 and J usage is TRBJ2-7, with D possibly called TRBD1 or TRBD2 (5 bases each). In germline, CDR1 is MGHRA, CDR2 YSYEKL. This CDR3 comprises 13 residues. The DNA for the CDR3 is TGCGTCAGCAGAAGGGACCTCAATTCCGAGCAGTACTTC. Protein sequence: CVSRRDLNSEQYF.

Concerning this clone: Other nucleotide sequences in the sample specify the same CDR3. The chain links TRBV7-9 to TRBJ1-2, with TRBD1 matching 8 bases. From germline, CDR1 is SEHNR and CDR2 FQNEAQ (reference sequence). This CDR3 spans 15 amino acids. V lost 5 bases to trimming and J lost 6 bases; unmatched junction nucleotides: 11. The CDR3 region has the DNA TGTGCCAGCAGCCCCGGACAGGGTCGTCGGCATGGCTACACCTTC. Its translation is CASSPGQGRRHGYTF.

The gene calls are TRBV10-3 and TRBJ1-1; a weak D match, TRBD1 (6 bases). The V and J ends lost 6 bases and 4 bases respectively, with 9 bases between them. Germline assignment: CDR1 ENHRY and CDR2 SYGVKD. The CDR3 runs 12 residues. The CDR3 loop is CAIRGGSTEAFF. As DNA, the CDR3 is TGTGCCATCAGAGGGGGGTCCACTGAAGCTTTCTTT.

DNA for the CDR3: TGTGCCAGCACTTCGGGAGATTCCTACGAGCAGTACTTC. This codes for CASTSGDSYEQYF. The genes are TRBV28 and TRBJ2-7, with D tentatively TRBD2 (6 bases). The CDR3 loop spans 13 amino acids. Trimming took 7 bases from V and 1 from J, leaving 11 bases between them. Per germline, CDR1 MDHEN and CDR2 SYDVKM.

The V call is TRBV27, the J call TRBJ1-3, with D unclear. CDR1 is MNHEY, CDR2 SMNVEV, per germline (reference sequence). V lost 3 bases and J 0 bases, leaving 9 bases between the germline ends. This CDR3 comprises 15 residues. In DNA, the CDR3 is TGTGCCAGCAGTTTTCGAGGGAACTCTGGAAACACCATATATTTT. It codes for CASSFRGNSGNTIYF.

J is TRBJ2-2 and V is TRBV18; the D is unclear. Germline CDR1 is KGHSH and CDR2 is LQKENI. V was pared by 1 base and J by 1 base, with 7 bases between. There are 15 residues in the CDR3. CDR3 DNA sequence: TGTGCCAGCTCACCACTAGCCCTGAACACCGGGGAGCTGTTTTTT. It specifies CASSPLALNTGELFF.

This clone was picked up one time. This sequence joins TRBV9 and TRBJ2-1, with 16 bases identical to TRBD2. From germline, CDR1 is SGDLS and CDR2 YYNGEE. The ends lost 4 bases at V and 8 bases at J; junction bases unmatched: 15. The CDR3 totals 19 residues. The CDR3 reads CASSSQIPGTSGRGDEQFF. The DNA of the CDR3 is TGTGCCAGCAGCTCCCAGATCCCCGGGACTAGCGGGAGGGGAGATGAGCAGTTCTTC.

CDR3 coding DNA: TGTGCCAGCAGCCCCCGGGACGGTGAAGCTTTCTTT. It yields the protein CASSPRDGEAFF. The chain joins TRBV2 to TRBJ1-1; the D gene is possibly TRBD1 (5 bases). Per germline, CDR1 SNHLY and CDR2 FYNNEI. V lost 6 bases and J 7 bases, leaving 12 bases between the germline ends. CDR3 size: 12 residues.

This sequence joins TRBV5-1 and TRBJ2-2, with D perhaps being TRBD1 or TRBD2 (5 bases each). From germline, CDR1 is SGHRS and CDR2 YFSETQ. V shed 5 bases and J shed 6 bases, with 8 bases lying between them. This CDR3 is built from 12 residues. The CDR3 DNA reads TGCGCCAGCAGTGAGGGGCCCGGGGAGCTGTTTTTT. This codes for CASSEGPGELFF.

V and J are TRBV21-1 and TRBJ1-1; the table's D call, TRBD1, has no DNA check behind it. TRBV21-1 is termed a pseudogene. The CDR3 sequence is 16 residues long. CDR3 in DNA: TGTGCCAGCAGCAAAGTGACAGGGAGGCAGAACACTGAAGCTTTCTTT. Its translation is CASSKVTGRQNTEAFF.

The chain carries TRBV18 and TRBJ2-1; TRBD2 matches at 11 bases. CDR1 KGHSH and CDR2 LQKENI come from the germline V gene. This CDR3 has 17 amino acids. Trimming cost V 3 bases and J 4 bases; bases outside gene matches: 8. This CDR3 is CASSPPGLADHYNEQFF. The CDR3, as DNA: TGTGCCAGCTCACCTCCGGGACTAGCGGACCATTACAATGAGCAGTTCTTC.

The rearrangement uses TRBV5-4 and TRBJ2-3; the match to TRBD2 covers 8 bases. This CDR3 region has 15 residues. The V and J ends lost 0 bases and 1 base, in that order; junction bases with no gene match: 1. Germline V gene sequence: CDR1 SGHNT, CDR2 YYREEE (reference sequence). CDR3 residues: CASSLELAGTDTQYF. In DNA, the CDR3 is TGTGCCAGCAGCTTGGAACTAGCGGGCACAGATACGCAGTATTTT.

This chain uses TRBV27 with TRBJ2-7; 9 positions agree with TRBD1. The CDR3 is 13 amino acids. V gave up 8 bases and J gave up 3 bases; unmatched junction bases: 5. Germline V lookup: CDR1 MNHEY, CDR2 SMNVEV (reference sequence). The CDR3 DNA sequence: TGTGCCAGCCGAAGGACAGGGGTCTACGAGCAGTACTTC. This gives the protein CASRRTGVYEQYF.

The CDR3 bases are TGTGCCAGCAGCTTCCTAGCGGGAGATTTGGAGACCCAGTACTTC. As protein: CASSFLAGDLETQYF. The chain uses TRBV7-9 and TRBJ2-5; TRBD2 matches 10 bases. The germline gives CDR1 SEHNR, CDR2 FQNEAQ (reference sequence). V was clipped by 3 bases and J by 5 bases; unmatched bases: 6. This CDR3 is built from 15 residues. Drawing the rest from reference TRBV7-9 and TRBJ2-5, the complete variable domain is DTGVSQNPRHKITKRGQNVTFRCDPISEHNRLYWYRQTLGQGPEFLTYFQNEAQLEKSRLLSDRFSAERPKGSFSTLEIQRTEQGDSAMYLCASSFLAGDLETQYFGPGTRLLVL.

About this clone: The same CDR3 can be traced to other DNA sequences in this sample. CDR3 loop: CSVDSNTDTQYF. In nucleotides, the CDR3 is TGCAGCGTTGATTCGAACACAGATACGCAGTATTTT. The chain is built from TRBV29-1 and TRBJ2-3; the D is unclear. The V and J ends lost 3 bases and 2 bases respectively, with 6 bases between them. The germline V gene has CDR1 SQVTM and CDR2 ANQGSEA. There are 12 residues in the CDR3.

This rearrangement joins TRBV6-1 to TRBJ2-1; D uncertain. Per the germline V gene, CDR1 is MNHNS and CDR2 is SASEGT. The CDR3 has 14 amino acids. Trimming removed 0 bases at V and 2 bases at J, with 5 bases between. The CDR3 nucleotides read TGTGCCAGCAGTGAAGCGAGCCCCTACAATGAGCAGTTCTTC. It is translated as CASSEASPYNEQFF.

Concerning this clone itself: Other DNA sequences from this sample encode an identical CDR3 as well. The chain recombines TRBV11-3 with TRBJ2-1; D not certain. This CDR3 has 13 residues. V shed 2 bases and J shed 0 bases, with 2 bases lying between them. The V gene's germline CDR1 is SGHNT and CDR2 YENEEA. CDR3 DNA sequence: TGTGCCAGCAGCTTATTCTCCTACAATGAGCAGTTCTTC. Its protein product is CASSLFSYNEQFF.

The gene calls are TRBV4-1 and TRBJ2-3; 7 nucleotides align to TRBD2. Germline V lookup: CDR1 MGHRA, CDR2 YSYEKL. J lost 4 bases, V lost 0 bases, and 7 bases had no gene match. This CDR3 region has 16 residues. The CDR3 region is CASSQEAGGLADTQYF. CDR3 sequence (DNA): TGCGCCAGCAGCCAAGAAGCCGGGGGGTTGGCAGATACGCAGTATTTT.

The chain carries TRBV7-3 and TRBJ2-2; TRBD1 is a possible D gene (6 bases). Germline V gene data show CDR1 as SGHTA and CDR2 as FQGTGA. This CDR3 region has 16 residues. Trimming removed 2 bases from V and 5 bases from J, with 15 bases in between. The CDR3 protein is CASSLGPGVTTGELFF. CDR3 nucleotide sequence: TGTGCCAGCAGCTTAGGCCCAGGGGTCACAACCGGGGAGCTGTTTTTT.

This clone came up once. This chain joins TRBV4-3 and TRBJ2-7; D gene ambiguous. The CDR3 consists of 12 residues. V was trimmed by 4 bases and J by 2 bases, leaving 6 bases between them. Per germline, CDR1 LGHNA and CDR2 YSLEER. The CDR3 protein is CASSPRAYEQYF. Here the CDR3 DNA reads TGCGCCAGCAGCCCCCGGGCCTACGAGCAGTACTTC.

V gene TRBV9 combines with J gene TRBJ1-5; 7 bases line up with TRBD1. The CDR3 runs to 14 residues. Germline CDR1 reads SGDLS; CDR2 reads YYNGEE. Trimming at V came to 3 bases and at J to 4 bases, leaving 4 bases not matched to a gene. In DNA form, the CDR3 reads TGTGCCAGCAGCGCGGGACAGAAGAATCAGCCCCAGCATTTT. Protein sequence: CASSAGQKNQPQHF.

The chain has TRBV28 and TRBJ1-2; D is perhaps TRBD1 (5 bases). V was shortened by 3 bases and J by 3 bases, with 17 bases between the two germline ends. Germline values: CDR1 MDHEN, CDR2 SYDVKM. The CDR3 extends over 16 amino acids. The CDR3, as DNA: TGTGCCAGCAGTTTGCCTCTTGGGGGGGGTGACTATGGCTACACCTTC. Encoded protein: CASSLPLGGGDYGYTF.

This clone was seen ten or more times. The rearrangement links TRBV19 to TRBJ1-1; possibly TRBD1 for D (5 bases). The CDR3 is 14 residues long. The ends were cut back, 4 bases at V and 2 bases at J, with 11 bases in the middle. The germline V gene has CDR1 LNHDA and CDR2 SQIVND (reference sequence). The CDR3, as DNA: TGTGCCAGTAGTAATCCGGGGGTCAACACTGAAGCTTTCTTT. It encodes CASSNPGVNTEAFF.

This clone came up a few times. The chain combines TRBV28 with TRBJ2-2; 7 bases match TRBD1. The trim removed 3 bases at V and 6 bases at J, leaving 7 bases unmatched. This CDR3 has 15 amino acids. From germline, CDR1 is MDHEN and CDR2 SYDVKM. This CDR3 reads CASSFQGTVAGELFF. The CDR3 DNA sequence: TGTGCCAGCAGTTTCCAAGGGACAGTCGCCGGGGAGCTGTTTTTT.